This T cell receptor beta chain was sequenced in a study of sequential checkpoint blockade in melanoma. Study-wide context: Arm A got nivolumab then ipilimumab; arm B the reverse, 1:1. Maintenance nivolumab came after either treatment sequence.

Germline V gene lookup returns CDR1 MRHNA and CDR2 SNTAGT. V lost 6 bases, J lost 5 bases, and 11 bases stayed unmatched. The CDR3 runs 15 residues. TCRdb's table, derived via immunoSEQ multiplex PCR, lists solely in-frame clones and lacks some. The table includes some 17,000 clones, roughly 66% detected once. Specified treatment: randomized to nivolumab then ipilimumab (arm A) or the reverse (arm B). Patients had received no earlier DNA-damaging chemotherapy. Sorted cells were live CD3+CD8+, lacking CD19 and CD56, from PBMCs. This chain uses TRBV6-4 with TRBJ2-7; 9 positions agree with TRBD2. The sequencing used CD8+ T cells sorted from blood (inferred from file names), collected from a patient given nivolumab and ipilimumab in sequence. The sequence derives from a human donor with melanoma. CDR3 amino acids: CASSSIAGAGHEQYF. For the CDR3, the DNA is TGTGCCAGCAGCTCAATAGCGGGGGCCGGCCACGAGCAGTACTTC.